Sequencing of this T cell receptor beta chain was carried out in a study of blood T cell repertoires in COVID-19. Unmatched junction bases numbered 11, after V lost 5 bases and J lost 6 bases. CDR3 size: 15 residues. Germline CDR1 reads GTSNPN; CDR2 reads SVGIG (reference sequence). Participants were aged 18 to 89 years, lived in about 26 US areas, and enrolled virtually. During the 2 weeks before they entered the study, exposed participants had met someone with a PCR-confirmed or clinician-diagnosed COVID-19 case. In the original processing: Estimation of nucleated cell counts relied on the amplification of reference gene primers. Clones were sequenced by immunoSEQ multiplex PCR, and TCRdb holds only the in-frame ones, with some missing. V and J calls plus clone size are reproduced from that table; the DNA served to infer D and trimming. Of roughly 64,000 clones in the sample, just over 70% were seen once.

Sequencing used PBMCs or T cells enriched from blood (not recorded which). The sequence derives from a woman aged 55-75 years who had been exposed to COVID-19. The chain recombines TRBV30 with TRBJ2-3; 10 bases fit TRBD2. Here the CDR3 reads CAWGSSGGPRDTQYF. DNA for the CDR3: TGTGCCTGGGGCAGTAGCGGGGGGCCCCGTGATACGCAGTATTTT.